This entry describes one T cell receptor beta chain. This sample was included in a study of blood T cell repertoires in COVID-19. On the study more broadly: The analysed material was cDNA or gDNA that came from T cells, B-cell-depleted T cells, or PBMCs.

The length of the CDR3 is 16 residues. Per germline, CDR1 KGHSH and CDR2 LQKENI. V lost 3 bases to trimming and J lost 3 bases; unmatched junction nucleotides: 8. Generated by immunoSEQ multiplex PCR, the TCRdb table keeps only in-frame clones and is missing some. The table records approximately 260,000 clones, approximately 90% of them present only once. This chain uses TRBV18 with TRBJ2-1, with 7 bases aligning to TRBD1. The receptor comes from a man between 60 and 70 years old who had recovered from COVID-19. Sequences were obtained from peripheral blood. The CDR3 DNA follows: TGTGCCAGCTCACCGATCACAGGGGCGGGCTACAATGAGCAGTTCTTC. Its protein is CASSPITGAGYNEQFF. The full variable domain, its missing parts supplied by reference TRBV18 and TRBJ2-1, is NAGVMQNPRHLVRRRGQEARLRCSPMKGHSHVYWYRQLPEEGLKFMVYLQKENIIDESGMPKERFSAEFPKEGPSILRIQQVVRGDSAAYFCASSPITGAGYNEQFFGPGTRLTVL.